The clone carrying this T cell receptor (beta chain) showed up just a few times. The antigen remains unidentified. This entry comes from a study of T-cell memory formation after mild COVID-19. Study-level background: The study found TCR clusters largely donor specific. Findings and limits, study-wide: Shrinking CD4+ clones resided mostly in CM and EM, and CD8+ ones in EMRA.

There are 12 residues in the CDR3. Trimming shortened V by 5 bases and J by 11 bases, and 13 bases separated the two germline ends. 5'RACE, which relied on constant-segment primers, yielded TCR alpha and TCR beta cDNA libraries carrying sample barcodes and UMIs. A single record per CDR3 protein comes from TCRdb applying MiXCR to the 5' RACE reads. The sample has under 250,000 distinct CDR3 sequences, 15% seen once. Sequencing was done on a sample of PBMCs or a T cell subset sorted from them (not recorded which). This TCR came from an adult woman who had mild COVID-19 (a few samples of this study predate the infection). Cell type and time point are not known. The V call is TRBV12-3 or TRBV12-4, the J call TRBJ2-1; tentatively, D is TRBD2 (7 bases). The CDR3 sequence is CASSLTGGQQFF. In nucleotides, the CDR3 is TGTGCCAGCAGTCTGACCGGGGGGCAGCAGTTCTTC.